Here is one T cell receptor beta chain with its context. Its specificity is unknown. Together with a sample-barcoded 5' primer, a J-beta primer mix was included in a second PCR lasting about 6 to 11 cycles. One entry per CDR3 protein, called by TCRdb with MiXCR from the 5' RACE reads. The profile shows roughly 1.5 million distinct CDR3 sequences, 40% to 45% of them singletons. This CDR3 is 16 amino acids long. The germline V and J ends were trimmed by 5 bases and 2 bases, with 17 bases remaining between them. The record originates from a study of blood T cells in healthy people across ages. Notes on the study in general: There was no known CMV status for donors, so expanded clonotype changes were possibly confounded.

The chain couples TRBV12-3 or TRBV12-4 to TRBJ2-3; the D gene could be TRBD1 or TRBD2 (5 bases each). The sequencing sample was made of blood. The receptor's source is a woman between 18 and 29 years old in good health. The chain's CDR3 is CASSPPWDGTTDTQYF. CDR3 bases: TGTGCCAGCAGTCCGCCGTGGGACGGCACCACAGATACGCAGTATTTT.